This TCR beta chain was sequenced for a study of T-cell memory formation after mild COVID-19. Overall study results and limits: Whereas later expanders leaned CD4+, clones contracting day 15 to 85 showed a balanced CD4/CD8 makeup. Researchers could not confirm that second-wave clones peaking on day 37 targeted SARS-CoV-2. Some clones that responded were present in memory (sampled pre-infection), which suggests cross-reactive memory joined.

This clonotype occurred a few times. What it binds is not known. The germline V and J ends were trimmed by 4 bases and 0 bases, with 9 bases remaining between them. CDR3 length: 13 residues. Germline assignment: CDR1 SQVTM and CDR2 ANQGSEA. 5'RACE, which relied on constant-segment primers, yielded TCR alpha and TCR beta cDNA libraries carrying sample barcodes and UMIs. TCRdb ran MiXCR on the 5' RACE reads and lists one entry per CDR3 protein. The table includes 350,000 to 500,000 distinct CDR3 sequences, 20% to 30% detected once. The sequence was obtained from an adult woman who had mild COVID-19 (a few samples of this study predate the infection). Cell type and time point are not known. Sequenced material: PBMCs or a T cell subset sorted from them (not recorded which). The V and J genes are TRBV29-1 and TRBJ1-1; D is perhaps TRBD1 (5 bases). As DNA, the CDR3 is TGCAGCGTTGGGGGACGTTTGAACACTGAAGCTTTCTTT. Its protein product is CSVGGRLNTEAFF.